These T cell receptor beta chains were read from a single sample in a study of blood T cell repertoires in COVID-19. Libraries were prepared by immunoSEQ multiplex PCR; TCRdb keeps only in-frame clonotypes and omits some of them. The profile covers 150,000 to 200,000 clones, with 83% appearing a single time and about 1.5% taken by the ten largest. Sample: peripheral blood. The origin of the receptors is a human donor in a cohort sampled during active COVID-19. CDR3s include the opening cysteine and the closing phenylalanine or tryptophan. The order of the fields is CDR3 protein, CDR3 DNA, V gene, D gene, J gene, clone size. D genes are given only for firm matches. Expanded clones are given a class, and other clones once, few, many or no size at all.

CDR3: CASSPVDRGADTQYF
DNA: TGTGCCAGCTCACCCGTGGACAGGGGCGCAGATACGCAGTATTTT
V: TRBV18
D: TRBD1
J: TRBJ2-3
size: once

CDR3: CASSLTGNNSPLHF
DNA: TGTGCCAGCAGCTTGACAGGGAATAATTCACCCCTCCACTTT
V: TRBV7-2
D: TRBD1
J: TRBJ1-6
size: few

CDR3: CASSPRSDRGSGNTIYF
DNA: TGTGCCAGCTCACCACGGTCAGACAGGGGGTCTGGAAACACCATATATTTT
V: TRBV18
D: TRBD1
J: TRBJ1-3
size: -

CDR3: CASSATGAYEQYF
DNA: TGTGCCAGCAGCGCCACAGGAGCCTACGAGCAGTACTTC
V: TRBV3-1/TRBV3-2
D: -
J: TRBJ2-7
size: once

CDR3: CASSPGRGNTEAFF
DNA: TGTGCCAGCTCACCGGGCAGGGGAAACACTGAAGCTTTCTTT
V: TRBV18
D: -
J: TRBJ1-1
size: -

CDR3: CASSVGGTNTEAFF
DNA: TGTGCCAGCAGCGTAGGAGGTACGAACACTGAAGCTTTCTTT
V: TRBV9
D: -
J: TRBJ1-1
size: -

CDR3: CASSMGQGPYNEQFF
DNA: TGTGCCAGTAGTATGGGACAGGGGCCCTACAATGAGCAGTTCTTC
V: TRBV19
D: TRBD1
J: TRBJ2-1
size: -

CDR3: CASSSPGLAGDYEQYF
DNA: TGTGCCAGCAGTTCCCCGGGACTAGCGGGAGACTACGAGCAGTACTTC
V: TRBV6-5
D: TRBD2
J: TRBJ2-7
size: -

CDR3: CASSEVDIDTEAFF
DNA: TGTGCCAGCAGTGAAGTGGACATCGACACTGAAGCTTTCTTT
V: TRBV2
D: -
J: TRBJ1-1
size: -

CDR3: CASSAPPSGRNYEQYF
DNA: TGTGCCAGCAGTGCCCCCCCTAGCGGGCGGAACTACGAGCAGTACTTC
V: TRBV25-1
D: TRBD2
J: TRBJ2-7
size: -

CDR3: CASSPGGNTEAFF
DNA: TGTGCCAGCAGCCCCGGGGGGAACACTGAAGCTTTCTTT
V: TRBV3-1/TRBV3-2
D: -
J: TRBJ1-1
size: -

CDR3: CASSERTGKWGEKLFF
DNA: TGTGCCAGCAGTGAAAGGACAGGGAAATGGGGTGAAAAACTGTTTTTT
V: TRBV2
D: TRBD1
J: TRBJ1-4
size: -

CDR3: CASSRDRGPGELFF
DNA: TGTGCCAGCAGCCGGGACAGGGGGCCCGGGGAGCTGTTTTTT
V: TRBV7-9
D: TRBD1
J: TRBJ2-2
size: once

CDR3: CASSPNPGMRSEKLFF
DNA: TGTGCCAGCAGCCCAAACCCAGGGATGAGAAGTGAAAAACTGTTTTTT
V: TRBV7-4
D: -
J: TRBJ1-4
size: -

CDR3: CASSRDRIRGEQYF
DNA: TGTGCCAGCAGCCGAGACAGGATTCGGGGAGAGCAGTACTTC
V: TRBV5-4
D: -
J: TRBJ2-7
size: -

CDR3: CSVGQGLNTEAFF
DNA: TGCAGCGTGGGACAGGGGTTGAACACTGAAGCTTTCTTT
V: TRBV29-1
D: TRBD1
J: TRBJ1-1
size: -

CDR3: CASSLTSGITYEQYF
DNA: TGTGCCAGCAGCCTAACCTCAGGGATTACCTACGAGCAGTACTTC
V: TRBV7-3
D: -
J: TRBJ2-7
size: -

CDR3: CASSPRTAREQYF
DNA: TGTGCCAGCAGTCCCAGGACAGCAAGGGAGCAGTACTTC
V: TRBV2
D: -
J: TRBJ2-7
size: -

CDR3: CASSSYTSYEQYF
DNA: TGTGCCAGCAGCTCATATACATCCTACGAGCAGTACTTC
V: TRBV11-2
D: -
J: TRBJ2-7
size: -

CDR3: CASSAGFMNTEAFF
DNA: TGTGCCAGTAGCGCAGGGTTCATGAACACTGAAGCTTTCTTT
V: TRBV19
D: -
J: TRBJ1-1
size: -

CDR3: CASSIGLAGAPSSYNEQFF
DNA: TGTGCCAGTAGTATTGGACTAGCGGGGGCCCCCTCCTCCTACAATGAGCAGTTCTTC
V: TRBV19
D: TRBD2
J: TRBJ2-1
size: -

CDR3: CASSQTSGRAVPQYF
DNA: TGCGCCAGCAGCCAGACCAGTGGGAGGGCCGTCCCGCAGTATTTT
V: TRBV4-3
D: TRBD2
J: TRBJ2-3
size: -

CDR3: CAVGTSVNEQYF
DNA: TGTGCCGTCGGGACTAGCGTCAACGAGCAGTACTTC
V: TRBV24-1
D: TRBD2
J: TRBJ2-7
size: -

CDR3: CSVGQGNQPQHF
DNA: TGCAGCGTTGGCCAGGGCAATCAGCCCCAGCATTTT
V: TRBV29-1
D: -
J: TRBJ1-5
size: -

CDR3: CASRPTGGPTDTQYF
DNA: TGTGCCAGCAGGCCAACAGGGGGCCCCACAGATACGCAGTATTTT
V: TRBV11-2
D: TRBD1
J: TRBJ2-3
size: -

CDR3: CASSLAGGGRNEQFF
DNA: TGTGCCAGCAGCTTAGCGGGGGGAGGTAGGAATGAGCAGTTCTTC
V: TRBV7-2
D: -
J: TRBJ2-1
size: -

CDR3: CASSNLHRGGNQPQHF
DNA: TGTGCCAGCAGTAACCTACACAGGGGCGGCAATCAGCCCCAGCATTTT
V: TRBV6-2/TRBV6-3
D: TRBD1
J: TRBJ1-5
size: -

CDR3: CASRDSGTGAPHEQYF
DNA: TGTGCCAGCCGTGACTCCGGGACAGGGGCCCCCCACGAGCAGTACTTC
V: TRBV2
D: TRBD1
J: TRBJ2-7
size: -

CDR3: CATATSGRVETQYF
DNA: TGTGCCACCGCGACTAGCGGGAGGGTAGAGACCCAGTACTTC
V: TRBV28
D: TRBD2
J: TRBJ2-5
size: -

CDR3: CASSFLETQYF
DNA: TGTGCCAGCAGTTTTCTGGAGACCCAGTACTTC
V: TRBV12-3/TRBV12-4
D: -
J: TRBJ2-5
size: -

CDR3: CASSFGGSRNEQFF
DNA: TGTGCCAGCAGCTTCGGCGGGAGCCGAAATGAGCAGTTCTTC
V: TRBV7-3
D: TRBD2
J: TRBJ2-1
size: -

CDR3: CASSYDWTNTGELFF
DNA: TGTGCCAGCAGTTACGACTGGACGAACACCGGGGAGCTGTTTTTT
V: TRBV6-2/TRBV6-3
D: -
J: TRBJ2-2
size: -

CDR3: CASSAHTGGYEQYF
DNA: TGTGCCAGCAGCGCACACACAGGGGGCTACGAGCAGTACTTC
V: TRBV9
D: TRBD1
J: TRBJ2-7
size: -

CDR3: CASSQDLGLAAGEQYF
DNA: TGTGCCAGCAGCCAAGATCTAGGACTAGCGGCAGGGGAGCAGTACTTC
V: TRBV4-2
D: TRBD2
J: TRBJ2-7
size: -

CDR3: CASNRQSYEQYF
DNA: TGTGCCAGCAACAGGCAATCGTACGAGCAGTACTTC
V: TRBV28
D: -
J: TRBJ2-7
size: -

CDR3: CASSATSGYTDTQYF
DNA: TGTGCCAGCAGTGCGACTAGCGGATACACAGATACGCAGTATTTT
V: TRBV2
D: TRBD2
J: TRBJ2-3
size: -

CDR3: CASSPYDRGTSPLHF
DNA: TGTGCCAGCAGCCCATACGACAGGGGAACTTCACCCCTCCACTTT
V: TRBV6-5
D: TRBD1
J: TRBJ1-6
size: few

CDR3: CASSSTGTTNEKLFF
DNA: TGTGCCAGCAGCTCGACAGGGACAACTAATGAAAAACTGTTTTTT
V: TRBV7-2
D: TRBD1
J: TRBJ1-4
size: -

CDR3: CASSLAGRSYEQYF
DNA: TGTGCCAGCAGCTTAGCAGGGCGCTCCTACGAGCAGTACTTC
V: TRBV11-2
D: -
J: TRBJ2-7
size: -

CDR3: CASRGTSRYEQYF
DNA: TGCGCCAGCAGGGGGACTAGTCGGTACGAGCAGTACTTC
V: TRBV10-2
D: TRBD2
J: TRBJ2-7
size: -

CDR3: CASSTTTGANSPLHF
DNA: TGTGCCAGTAGCACTACCACAGGGGCCAATTCACCCCTCCACTTT
V: TRBV19
D: TRBD1
J: TRBJ1-6
size: -

CDR3: CATSYDQGISWGYTF
DNA: TGTGCCACCAGTTACGATCAGGGGATTTCTTGGGGCTACACCTTC
V: TRBV24-1
D: -
J: TRBJ1-2
size: once

CDR3: CASSLFRGSTGNTIYF
DNA: TGTGCCAGCAGTTTATTCCGGGGGAGTACTGGAAACACCATATATTTT
V: TRBV28
D: -
J: TRBJ1-3
size: -

CDR3: CASSLAPGGGGNTIYF
DNA: TGCGCCAGCAGCTTGGCCCCGGGAGGGGGAGGAAACACCATATATTTT
V: TRBV5-1
D: -
J: TRBJ1-3
size: -

CDR3: CASSPKIETNEKLFF
DNA: TGTGCCAGCTCACCAAAAATTGAGACTAATGAAAAACTGTTTTTT
V: TRBV18
D: -
J: TRBJ1-4
size: once

CDR3: CASSVEQGGEQYF
DNA: TGTGCCAGCAGTGTCGAACAGGGCGGCGAGCAGTACTTC
V: TRBV7-9
D: -
J: TRBJ2-7
size: -

CDR3: CASSHREQAYEQYF
DNA: TGTGCCAGCAGCCACCGAGAGCAAGCCTACGAGCAGTACTTC
V: TRBV3-1/TRBV3-2
D: -
J: TRBJ2-7
size: -

CDR3: CAISSGTPQPTDTQYF
DNA: TGTGCCATCAGTTCCGGGACACCCCAGCCCACAGATACGCAGTATTTT
V: TRBV10-3
D: -
J: TRBJ2-3
size: -

CDR3: CASTRDGSSYEQYF
DNA: TGTGCCAGCACCCGGGACGGGAGCTCCTACGAGCAGTACTTC
V: TRBV6-5
D: -
J: TRBJ2-7
size: -